This T cell receptor beta chain was profiled in a study of shared clonotypes between healthy human individuals. TCRdb's copy holds only in-frame clones and misses some; the assay was immunoSEQ multiplex PCR. The top ten hold 0.1% to 0.15% of the sample, which has around 2,000,000 clones, approximately 95% seen once. The sequence was collected from a man aged 18-30 years in good health. Sequencing was done on a sample of naive CD4+ T cells sorted from blood. As for subset: CD45RA+ positively selected.

CDR3 protein: CASVIGEGPYNEQFF. In DNA form, the CDR3 reads TGTGCCAGCGTCATAGGAGAGGGGCCCTACAATGAGCAGTTCTTC. This sequence joins TRBV7-2 and TRBJ2-1, with D possibly called TRBD1 or TRBD2 (5 bases each). The germline CDR1 and CDR2 sequences are SGHTA and FQGNSA. The CDR3 extends over 15 amino acids. Trimming removed 8 bases at V and 2 bases at J, with 16 bases between.